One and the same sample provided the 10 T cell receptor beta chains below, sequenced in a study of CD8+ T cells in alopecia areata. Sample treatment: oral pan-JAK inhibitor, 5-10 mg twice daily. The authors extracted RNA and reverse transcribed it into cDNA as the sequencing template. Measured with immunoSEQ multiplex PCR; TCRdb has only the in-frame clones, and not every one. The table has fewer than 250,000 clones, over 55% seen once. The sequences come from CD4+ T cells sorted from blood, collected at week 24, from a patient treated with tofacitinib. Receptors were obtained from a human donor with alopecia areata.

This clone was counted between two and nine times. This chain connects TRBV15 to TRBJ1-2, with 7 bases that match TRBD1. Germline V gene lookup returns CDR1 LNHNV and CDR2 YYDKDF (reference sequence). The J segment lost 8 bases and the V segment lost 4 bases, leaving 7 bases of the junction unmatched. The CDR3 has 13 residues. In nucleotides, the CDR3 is TGTGCCACCAGCACCCACAGGGGAGACGGCTACACCTTC. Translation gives CATSTHRGDGYTF.

The CDR3 DNA sequence: TGTGCCTGGAGTGCACGCCTCCGGGACTCCAGAGAGACCCAGTACTTC. This encodes CAWSARLRDSRETQYF. This chain connects TRBV30 to TRBJ2-5; D is possibly TRBD2 (6 bases). Trimming removed 1 base at V and 4 bases at J, with 19 bases between. The germline V gene encodes CDR1 GTSNPN and CDR2 SVGIG (reference sequence). The CDR3 has 16 residues.

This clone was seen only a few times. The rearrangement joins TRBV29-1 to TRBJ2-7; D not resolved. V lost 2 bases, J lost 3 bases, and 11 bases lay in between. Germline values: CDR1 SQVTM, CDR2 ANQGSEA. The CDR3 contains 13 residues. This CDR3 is CSVETPGYYEQYF. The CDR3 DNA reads TGCAGCGTTGAAACCCCAGGCTACTACGAGCAGTACTTC.

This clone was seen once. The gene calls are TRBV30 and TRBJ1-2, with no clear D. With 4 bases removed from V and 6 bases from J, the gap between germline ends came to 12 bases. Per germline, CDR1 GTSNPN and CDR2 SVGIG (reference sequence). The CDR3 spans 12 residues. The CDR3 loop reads CAWIRGPDGYTF. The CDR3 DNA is TGTGCCTGGATACGTGGGCCTGATGGCTACACCTTC.

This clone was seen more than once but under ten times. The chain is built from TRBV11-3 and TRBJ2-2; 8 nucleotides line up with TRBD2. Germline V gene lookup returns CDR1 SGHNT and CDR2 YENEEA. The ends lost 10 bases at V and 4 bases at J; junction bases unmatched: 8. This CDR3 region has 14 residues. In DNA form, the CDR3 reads TGTGCCACCCGGGGGGGACTTCCCACCGGGGAGCTGTTTTTT. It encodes CATRGGLPTGELFF.

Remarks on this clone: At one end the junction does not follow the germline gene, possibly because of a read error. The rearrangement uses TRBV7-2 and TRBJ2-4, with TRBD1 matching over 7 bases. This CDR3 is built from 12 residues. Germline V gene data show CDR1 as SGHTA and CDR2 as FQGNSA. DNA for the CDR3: TGTGCCAGCAGCCAAGACAGGGCTTATCGGAACTTC. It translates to CASSQDRAYRNF.

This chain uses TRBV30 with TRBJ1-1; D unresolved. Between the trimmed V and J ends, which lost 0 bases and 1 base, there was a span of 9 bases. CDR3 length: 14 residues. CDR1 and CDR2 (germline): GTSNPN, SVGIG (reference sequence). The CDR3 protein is CAWSVDGRNTEAFF. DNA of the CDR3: TGTGCCTGGAGTGTAGATGGCAGGAACACTGAAGCTTTCTTT.

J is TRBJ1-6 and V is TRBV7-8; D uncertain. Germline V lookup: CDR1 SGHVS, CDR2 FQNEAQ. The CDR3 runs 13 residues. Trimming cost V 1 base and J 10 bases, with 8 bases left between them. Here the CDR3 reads CASSLVGRSPLHF. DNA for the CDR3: TGTGCCAGCAGCTTAGTAGGGAGGTCACCCCTCCACTTT.

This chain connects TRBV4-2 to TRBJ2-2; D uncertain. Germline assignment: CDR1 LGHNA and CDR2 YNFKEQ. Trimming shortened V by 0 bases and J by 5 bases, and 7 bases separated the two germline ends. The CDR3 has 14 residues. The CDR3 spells CASSQDMGTGELFF. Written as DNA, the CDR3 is TGTGCCAGCAGCCAAGATATGGGTACCGGGGAGCTGTTTTTT.

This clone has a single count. Here the CDR3 DNA reads TGCAGCGCTAACGGGGACAGGGGTGCCTATGGCTACACCTTC. Protein: CSANGDRGAYGYTF. This chain connects TRBV29-1 to TRBJ1-2, with 10 bases matching TRBD1. Germline-derived CDR1 and CDR2 are SQVTM and ANQGSEA. This CDR3 comprises 14 residues. The V and J ends lost 7 bases and 4 bases, in that order; junction bases with no gene match: 9.